These 31 T cell receptor beta chains were all obtained from the same sample, sequenced in a study of regulatory T cells in long-lasting Graves disease. Stated time point: persistent/refractory GD, antithyroid drugs over 5 years with positive TRAb. PBMC RNA was the source of the TCR library. Arm-PCR with iRepertoire HTBI primers amplified the CDR3 regions for these TCR beta libraries. One entry per CDR3 protein results from TCRdb running MiXCR on the multiplex PCR reads. The repertoire includes 300,000 to 350,000 distinct CDR3 sequences, less than 20% of them detected once, and about 29% sits in the top ten. Sequences were derived from peripheral blood mononuclear cells (PBMCs), sampled when the disease was refractory, from a patient treated with antithyroid drugs. These receptors were obtained from a female donor with Graves disease.

This clonotype came up many times. This rearrangement joins TRBV20-1 to TRBJ2-7; 10 bases line up with TRBD2. The junction had 4 bases not matched to a gene; V was cut back by 3 bases and J by 2 bases. Looked up from germline, CDR1 is DFQATT and CDR2 is SNEGSKA (reference sequence). This CDR3 contains 14 residues. The CDR3 region has the DNA TGCAGTGCTAGCGAACTAGCGGGGACCTACGAGCAGTACTTC. Its protein is CSASELAGTYEQYF.

Only one count was recorded for this clonotype. The V and J genes are TRBV7-9 and TRBJ2-2; D not certain. The CDR3 contains 15 residues. V gave up 5 bases and J gave up 2 bases, with 12 bases separating them. CDR1 SEHNR and CDR2 FQNEAQ come from the germline V gene (reference sequence). CDR3 sequence reads: CASSRTDTNTGELFF. The CDR3 region has the DNA TGTGCCAGCAGCCGGACGGATACCAACACCGGGGAGCTGTTTTTT.

This chain joins TRBV18 and TRBJ1-1; 12 bases are shared with TRBD1. With V trimmed by 4 bases and J by 6 bases, 3 bases remained unmatched. This CDR3 has 14 residues. In germline, CDR1 is KGHSH, CDR2 LQKENI. The CDR3 sequence: CASSRRDRGPEAFF. DNA of the CDR3: TGTGCCAGCTCACGACGGGACAGGGGGCCTGAAGCTTTCTTT.

In this sample, this clonotype turned up a few times. This chain connects TRBV28 to TRBJ2-7; TRBD1 aligns across 7 bases. Trimming removed 6 bases from V and 5 bases from J; junction bases left unmatched: 7. The CDR3 totals 13 residues. Germline values: CDR1 MDHEN, CDR2 SYDVKM. The CDR3 reads CASSPGQSHEQYF. In DNA form, the CDR3 reads TGTGCCAGCAGCCCGGGACAGTCCCACGAGCAGTACTTC. Using reference TRBV28 and TRBJ2-7 for the parts outside the CDR3, the full variable domain is DVKVTQSSRYLVKRTGEKVFLECVQDMDHENMFWYRQDPGLGLRLIYFSYDVKMKEKGDIPEGYSVSREKKERFSLILESASTNQTSMYLCASSPGQSHEQYFGPGTRLTVT.

V usage is TRBV19 and J usage is TRBJ1-1; TRBD1 might be the D (6 bases). V lost 6 bases to trimming and J lost 7 bases, with 12 bases between them. The germline gives CDR1 LNHDA, CDR2 SQIVND (reference sequence). CDR3 size: 12 residues. Here the CDR3 DNA reads TGTGCCAGTAGCGGGGGGGGCTTTGAAGCTTTCTTT. It translates to CASSGGGFEAFF.

The table lists this clonotype with a few counts. J is TRBJ1-2 and V is TRBV10-3; the D gene is possibly TRBD1 (5 bases). The CDR3 covers 13 residues. Germline V gives CDR1 ENHRY, CDR2 SYGVKD. The germline V and J ends were trimmed by 10 bases and 0 bases, with 12 bases remaining between them. CDR3 in DNA: TGTGCCACCGGGGGTGCAGCTAACTATGGCTACACCTTC. It yields the protein CATGGAANYGYTF.

This clonotype was recorded a few times. This sequence may be a read error, since a much larger clone differs from it by one base. The J gene is TRBJ2-7, the V gene TRBV11-2; 9 bases line up with TRBD2. CDR3 length: 15 residues. The germline V gene encodes CDR1 SGHAT and CDR2 FQNNGV. The CDR3 DNA is TGTGTCAGCAGCTTAGTCAGCGGGGGGCCCTACGAGCAGTACTTC. Amino acid sequence: CVSSLVSGGPYEQYF.

This clonotype was seen a handful of times. CDR3 amino acids: CSAGEREQYF. In DNA form, the CDR3 reads TGCAGCGCCGGGGAGAGGGAGCAGTACTTC. The chain employs TRBV29-1 and TRBJ2-7; weak D call: TRBD2 (5 bases). Trimming removed 7 bases from V and 7 bases from J, with 11 bases in between. From germline, CDR1 is SQVTM and CDR2 ANQGSEA. The CDR3 has 10 residues.

The chain is built from TRBV28 and TRBJ1-2; D is perhaps TRBD1 (5 bases). Trimming took off 6 bases at V and 5 bases at J, with 19 bases between the two ends. Germline V CDR1 and CDR2: MDHEN, SYDVKM. The CDR3 sequence is 15 residues long. Written as DNA, the CDR3 is TGTGCCAGCAGCCCCGCTTTGGGGCCGGGGTATGGCTACACCTTC. Protein: CASSPALGPGYGYTF.

This clonotype is a singleton in its sample. The chain is built from TRBV6-1 and TRBJ1-5, with D uncertain. This CDR3 is 13 amino acids long. Trimming took 4 bases from V and 9 from J, leaving 13 bases between them. The germline gives CDR1 MNHNS, CDR2 SASEGT. The CDR3 region is CASSALYSGPQHF. For the CDR3, the DNA is TGTGCCAGCAGTGCGCTTTACTCGGGGCCCCAGCATTTT.

This clonotype has ten or more counts. The V call is TRBV2, the J call TRBJ2-3; no clear D. This CDR3 spans 14 amino acids. Germline lookup yields CDR1 SNHLY and CDR2 FYNNEI. The V and J ends lost 6 bases and 0 bases respectively, with 10 bases between them. The CDR3 DNA sequence: TGTGCCAGCAGGAGTCGTGCTAGCACAGATACGCAGTATTTT. As protein: CASRSRASTDTQYF.

This clonotype was detected many times. The V and J genes are TRBV4-1 and TRBJ2-7; no clear D. CDR3 length: 14 amino acids. The germline CDR1 and CDR2 sequences are MGHRA and YSYEKL. With 3 bases removed from V and 2 bases from J, the gap between germline ends came to 11 bases. Here the CDR3 reads CASSQSGQAYEQYF. CDR3 in DNA: TGCGCCAGCAGCCAGTCTGGGCAGGCCTACGAGCAGTACTTC.

The sample holds a few counts of this clonotype. The CDR3 loop is CASSLSDRTRRSPLHF. The CDR3 DNA reads TGCGCCAGCAGCTTGTCCGACCGGACTCGGAGGTCACCCCTCCACTTT. The J gene is TRBJ1-6, the V gene TRBV5-1; D unclear. Germline V gene lookup returns CDR1 SGHRS and CDR2 YFSETQ. The V gene lost 1 base and the J gene lost 10 bases, with 18 bases spanning the gap. The CDR3 has 16 amino acids.

There are many counts of this clonotype. The V and J genes are TRBV6-1 and TRBJ2-5; D is undetermined. CDR1 and CDR2 from the germline V gene are MNHNS and SASEGT. The CDR3 totals 13 residues. V was shortened by 2 bases and J by 4 bases, with 8 bases between the two germline ends. CDR3 DNA sequence: TGTGCCAGCAGTGAACTGGCCCTAGAGACCCAGTACTTC. It codes for CASSELALETQYF.

This clonotype was found a few times. The chain employs TRBV5-1 and TRBJ2-5; 8 bases map to TRBD2. J was trimmed by 5 bases and V by 2 bases; bases with no gene match: 8. The CDR3 is 15 amino acids. Germline V lookup: CDR1 SGHRS, CDR2 YFSETQ. CDR3 residues: CASSLRLAQGETQYF. The CDR3 bases are TGCGCCAGCAGCTTACGACTAGCGCAAGGGGAGACCCAGTACTTC.

The table lists this clonotype with many counts. The chain has TRBV2 and TRBJ1-2; 9 bases line up with TRBD1. The V gene's germline CDR1 is SNHLY and CDR2 FYNNEI. V lost 11 bases and J lost 6; bases outside the gene matches: 19. The CDR3 totals 16 residues. Here the CDR3 DNA reads TGTGCCGGAGAAGTGGACAGGGGCCTCGGCAACGATGGCTACACCTTC. Translated: CAGEVDRGLGNDGYTF.

This clonotype was counted at least ten times. This rearrangement joins TRBV7-4 to TRBJ2-5; D is possibly TRBD2 (6 bases). Germline V gene data show CDR1 as SGHVT and CDR2 as SQSDAQ. The CDR3 is 17 amino acids. V lost 2 bases and J 2 bases, leaving 18 bases between the germline ends. The chain's CDR3 is CASSLKSQFGGQETQYF. CDR3 sequence (DNA): TGTGCCAGCAGCTTAAAGAGCCAGTTCGGGGGACAAGAGACCCAGTACTTC.

This clonotype was detected ten times or more. V gene TRBV29-1 combines with J gene TRBJ2-7; D could derive from TRBD1 or TRBD2 (5 bases each). Trimming left V 4 bases short and J 6 bases short, with 19 bases between. CDR3 size: 14 residues. Per germline, CDR1 SQVTM and CDR2 ANQGSEA. The CDR3 coding sequence is TGCAGCGTTGTGTCAGGGAGCGAACGACGCGAGCAGTACTTC. Protein product: CSVVSGSERREQYF.

This clonotype was detected only a few times. With a much larger clone just one base away, this may be a read error. The chain has TRBV25-1 and TRBJ2-5; 8 positions match TRBD1. Trimming cost V 1 base and J 2 bases; bases outside gene matches: 6. Germline CDR1 and CDR2: MGHDK and SYGVNS. CDR3 size: 16 residues. CDR3 amino acids: CASSELGQDLQETQYF. In DNA, the CDR3 is TGTGCCAGCAGTGAATTGGGACAGGACCTGCAAGAGACCCAGTACTTC.

This clonotype was detected only a few times. J is TRBJ2-4 and V is TRBV28, with D possibly matching TRBD2 (6 bases). Germline CDR1 and CDR2: MDHEN and SYDVKM. This CDR3 comprises 17 residues. Trimming left V 7 bases short and J 0 bases short, with 19 bases between. The chain's CDR3 is CASTEGDGGIAKNIQYF. The CDR3 coding sequence is TGTGCCAGCACCGAAGGGGACGGGGGAATAGCCAAAAACATTCAGTACTTC.

This sequence joins TRBV18 and TRBJ2-7; D may correspond to TRBD1 or TRBD2 (6 bases each). This CDR3 is 16 amino acids long. CDR1 and CDR2 (germline): KGHSH, LQKENI. V was pared by 3 bases and J by 2 bases, with 17 bases between. CDR3 loop: CASSPAEGGAPYEQYF. The CDR3 DNA sequence: TGTGCCAGCTCACCCGCCGAGGGGGGCGCGCCCTACGAGCAGTACTTC.

This clonotype was observed a few times. The chain links TRBV11-2 to TRBJ2-1; D gene uncertain. The V and J ends lost 4 bases and 11 bases respectively, with 18 bases between them. The CDR3 totals 14 residues. The V gene's germline CDR1 is SGHAT and CDR2 FQNNGV. The CDR3 nucleotides read TGTGCCAGCAGCTCCATTCGGGCCCGCCAGAAGCAGTTCTTC. This encodes CASSSIRARQKQFF.

Many counts were recorded for this clonotype. The V call is TRBV27, the J call TRBJ2-7, with 12 bases matching TRBD2. The CDR3 contains 15 residues. Trimming at V came to 4 bases and at J to 3 bases, leaving 4 bases not matched to a gene. Germline V gene sequence: CDR1 MNHEY, CDR2 SMNVEV (reference sequence). The CDR3 coding sequence is TGTGCCAGCAGTTCTAGCGGGAGGGCTGTCTACGAGCAGTACTTC. It encodes CASSSSGRAVYEQYF.

This clonotype has a handful of counts. The chain is built from TRBV10-2 and TRBJ1-1; tentatively, D is TRBD1 (5 bases). V lost 3 bases to trimming and J lost 9 bases, with 11 bases between them. The CDR3 runs 12 residues. Germline V gene sequence: CDR1 WSHSY, CDR2 SAAADI. CDR3 sequence reads: CASSETGTKAFF. CDR3 nucleotides: TGCGCCAGCAGTGAAACCGGGACTAAAGCTTTCTTT.

The chain joins TRBV11-3 to TRBJ2-6, with 9 bases lining up with TRBD1. This CDR3 region has 16 residues. The V segment lost 5 bases and the J segment 4 bases; nucleotides outside the gene matches: 6. Germline values: CDR1 SGHNT, CDR2 YENEEA. The CDR3 here is CASSVGTGIGANVLTF. In DNA form, the CDR3 reads TGTGCCAGCAGCGTAGGGACAGGGATCGGGGCCAACGTCCTGACTTTC. Full variable domain (outside the CDR3, taken from reference TRBV11-3 and TRBJ2-6): EAGVVQSPRYKIIEKKQPVAFWCNPISGHNTLYWYLQNLGQGPELLIRYENEEAVDDSQLPKDRFSAERLKGVDSTLKIQPAELGDSAVYLCASSVGTGIGANVLTFGAGSRLTVL.

This clonotype has a handful of counts. The V gene is TRBV6-2 or TRBV6-3, the J gene TRBJ1-1; D gene uncertain. Deletions cut 4 bases from V and 1 base from J, with 13 bases between. The V gene's germline CDR1 is MNHEY and CDR2 SVGEGT. The CDR3 sequence is 15 residues long. The CDR3 loop reads CASSSRLLWNTEAFF. CDR3 bases: TGTGCCAGCAGTTCGCGCCTCTTATGGAACACTGAAGCTTTCTTT.

This clonotype was seen many times. The V and J genes are TRBV4-1 and TRBJ1-1, with D unclear. Germline assignment: CDR1 MGHRA and CDR2 YSYEKL. This CDR3 spans 11 amino acids. V was trimmed by 3 bases and J by 13 bases, leaving 12 bases between them. The CDR3 sequence: CASSQGLNGFF. The DNA of the CDR3 is TGCGCCAGCAGCCAGGGTCTTAACGGTTTCTTT.

V gene TRBV5-1 combines with J gene TRBJ2-5, with a tentative D call TRBD2 (5 bases). The CDR3 runs to 13 residues. The V end was cut by 5 bases, the J end by 5 bases, with 13 bases between. CDR1 is SGHRS and CDR2 is YFSETQ in the germline V gene. As DNA, the CDR3 is TGCGCCAGCAGGCACCCCGGCGGGGAGACCCAGTACTTC. This encodes CASRHPGGETQYF.

This clonotype was seen repeatedly, ten times or more. This chain connects TRBV7-9 to TRBJ1-2; D perhaps matches TRBD1 (6 bases). V lost 5 bases and J 1 base, leaving 17 bases between the germline ends. This CDR3 has 16 amino acids. Germline-derived CDR1 and CDR2 are SEHNR and FQNEAQ (reference sequence). The CDR3 DNA follows: TGTGCCAGCAGCCTGCCGCAGGGGCTTTATAACTATGGCTACACCTTC. As protein: CASSLPQGLYNYGYTF.

The chain joins TRBV6-2 or TRBV6-3 to TRBJ1-1; D is unresolved. Germline V CDR1 and CDR2: MNHEY, SVGEGT. There are 14 residues in the CDR3. Trimming shortened V by 0 bases and J by 1 base, and 6 bases separated the two germline ends. The DNA for the CDR3 is TGTGCCAGCAGTTACTCGACACAGAACACTGAAGCTTTCTTT. Translation gives CASSYSTQNTEAFF.

This clonotype was observed at least ten times. The genes are TRBV7-8 and TRBJ1-1, with a tentative D call TRBD1 (5 bases). Germline V gives CDR1 SGHVS, CDR2 FQNEAQ. V was cut by 7 bases and J by 3 bases, with 15 bases left in between. The length of the CDR3 is 14 residues. This CDR3 is CASTKEGWDTEAFF. CDR3 DNA sequence: TGTGCCAGCACCAAGGAGGGGTGGGACACTGAAGCTTTCTTT.